Each of the 25 T cell receptor beta chains below was sequenced from the same sample in a study of T cell responses to AZD1222 COVID-19 vaccine. Libraries were prepared by immunoSEQ multiplex PCR; TCRdb keeps only in-frame clonotypes and omits some of them. In the table there are fewer than 85,000 clones, about 88% of which are singletons. The sequencing used peripheral blood, collected on day 0 of AZD1222 vaccination. These receptors were collected from an adult in good health.

This clone has just one count. The chain carries TRBV5-5 and TRBJ1-5; D call uncertain. The CDR3 has 17 residues. Trimming left V 0 bases short and J 7 bases short, with 20 bases between. The germline gives CDR1 SGHKS, CDR2 YYEKEE (reference sequence). CDR3 in amino acids: CASSLALGAAKFQPQHF. CDR3 DNA sequence: TGTGCCAGCAGCTTGGCCTTGGGAGCAGCTAAATTCCAGCCCCAGCATTTT.

The J gene is TRBJ2-1, the V gene TRBV11-3; 10 positions agree with TRBD2. Looked up from germline, CDR1 is SGHNT and CDR2 is YENEEA. V lost 4 bases, J lost 5 bases, and 8 bases stayed unmatched. The CDR3 has 16 residues. CDR3 sequence reads: CASSSFTSGDNNEQFF. In DNA, the CDR3 is TGTGCCAGCAGCTCCTTTACTAGCGGGGATAACAATGAGCAGTTCTTC.

The chain has TRBV19 and TRBJ1-2; D uncertain. This CDR3 is 10 amino acids long. The germline gives CDR1 LNHDA, CDR2 SQIVND (reference sequence). Deletions cut 9 bases from V and 4 bases from J, with 6 bases between. As DNA, the CDR3 is TGTGCCAGCTCCCGCTATGGCTACACCTTC. It is translated as CASSRYGYTF.

CDR3 coding DNA: TGTGCCAGCGGGGTGCTGGAGGACTATGGCTACACCTTC. Translation: CASGVLEDYGYTF. The J gene is TRBJ1-2, the V gene TRBV12-3 or TRBV12-4; the D is unclear. V lost 8 bases, J lost 3 bases, and 13 bases lay in between. This CDR3 has 13 amino acids.

The CDR3 reads CASSAIRGGSGNTIYF. The CDR3, as DNA: TGTGCCAGTAGCGCAATCAGGGGAGGCTCTGGAAACACCATATATTTT. The chain uses TRBV19 and TRBJ1-3; D perhaps matches TRBD1 (6 bases). Germline V lookup: CDR1 LNHDA, CDR2 SQIVND (reference sequence). The CDR3 loop spans 16 amino acids. Trimming cost V 6 bases and J 0 bases, with 15 bases left between them. The variable domain in full, with the rest retrieved from reference TRBV19 and TRBJ1-3, is DGGITQSPKYLFRKEGQNVTLSCEQNLNHDAMYWYRQDPGQGLRLIYYSQIVNDFQKGDIAEGYSVSREKKESFPLTVTSAQKNPTAFYLCASSAIRGGSGNTIYFGEGSWLTVV.

The J gene is TRBJ1-2, the V gene TRBV25-1; no reliable D call. The CDR3 runs to 15 residues. In germline, CDR1 is MGHDK, CDR2 SYGVNS. V lost 5 bases to trimming and J lost 3 bases, with 16 bases between them. CDR3 DNA: TGTGCCAGCAGTCGGGGAGGGAGCGGGGACTATGGCTACACCTTC. This encodes CASSRGGSGDYGYTF.

This chain links TRBV5-1 with TRBJ1-4; TRBD1 agrees at 7 bases. Trimming took 2 bases from V and 0 from J; bases not matched to a gene: 4. This CDR3 has 16 residues. CDR1 and CDR2 (germline): SGHRS, YFSETQ. The CDR3: CASSFVTGATNEKLFF. The DNA for the CDR3 is TGCGCCAGCAGCTTTGTTACAGGGGCAACTAATGAAAAACTGTTTTTT.

The V gene is TRBV9, the J gene TRBJ2-5; D remains unclear. Germline CDR1 is SGDLS and CDR2 is YYNGEE. Trimming took 8 bases from V and 0 from J, leaving 14 bases between them. The CDR3 has 14 residues. Written as DNA, the CDR3 is TGTGCCAGTGCGGTGTCAAGCGACCAAGAGACCCAGTACTTC. It yields the protein CASAVSSDQETQYF.

V is TRBV5-1 and J is TRBJ2-2; 12 positions match TRBD2. The CDR3 has 15 amino acids. The junction had 8 bases not matched to a gene; V was cut back by 7 bases and J by 7 bases. CDR1 is SGHRS, CDR2 YFSETQ, per germline. The CDR3 reads CASATSGGSFGELFF. CDR3 nucleotides: TGCGCCAGCGCCACTAGCGGGGGGAGTTTCGGGGAGCTGTTTTTT.

The chain joins TRBV6-5 to TRBJ2-2; no clear D. V shed 6 bases and J shed 1 base, with 12 bases lying between them. CDR1 and CDR2 (germline): MNHEY, SVGAGI. The CDR3 is 15 residues long. The CDR3 is CASSLPSGNTGELFF. In nucleotides, the CDR3 is TGTGCCAGCAGCCTACCTTCGGGGAACACCGGGGAGCTGTTTTTT.

The chain carries TRBV7-3 and TRBJ2-2; 12 nucleotides match TRBD1. The germline V gene has CDR1 SGHTA and CDR2 FQGTGA. With V trimmed by 5 bases and J by 6 bases, 4 bases remained unmatched. This CDR3 is 15 amino acids long. The CDR3 region is CASSTGQGAPGELFF. Written as DNA, the CDR3 is TGTGCCAGCAGCACGGGACAGGGGGCGCCCGGGGAGCTGTTTTTT.

The chain recombines TRBV7-2 with TRBJ2-1; D is perhaps TRBD2 (5 bases). V lost 2 bases to trimming and J lost 12 bases, with 14 bases between them. From germline, CDR1 is SGHTA and CDR2 FQGNSA. The CDR3 length is 13 residues. CDR3 nucleotide sequence: TGTGCCAGCAGCTTAAGTAGTCTAGCTGGGCAGTTCTTC. Its protein is CASSLSSLAGQFF.

This sequence joins TRBV5-1 and TRBJ2-2, with unresolved D. V dropped 1 base and J dropped 6 bases, with 7 bases sitting between them. CDR1 and CDR2 (germline): SGHRS, YFSETQ. The CDR3 consists of 13 residues. The CDR3 is CASSLYFPGELFF. For the CDR3, the DNA is TGCGCCAGCAGCTTGTACTTCCCCGGGGAGCTGTTTTTT.

This chain connects TRBV5-4 to TRBJ2-3, with 9 bases matching TRBD1. This CDR3 comprises 16 residues. Germline loops: CDR1 SGHNT, CDR2 YYREEE (reference sequence). Trimming took 3 bases from V and 6 from J; bases not matched to a gene: 11. The CDR3 nucleotides are TGTGCCAGCAGCTCTGGGGGACAGGGTGGCTCGGATACGCAGTATTTT. Encoded protein: CASSSGGQGGSDTQYF.

The rearrangement links TRBV6-5 to TRBJ1-2; 8 nucleotides agree with TRBD1. Germline values: CDR1 MNHEY, CDR2 SVGAGI. V was clipped by 7 bases and J by 1 base; unmatched bases: 5. The CDR3 is 14 residues long. The CDR3 loop is CASTQGAINYGYTF. The CDR3 DNA reads as TGTGCCAGCACCCAGGGGGCGATTAACTATGGCTACACCTTC.

The CDR3 here is CASSLRTSTGNEQFF. The CDR3 coding sequence is TGCGCCAGCAGCTTAAGGACTAGCACGGGCAATGAGCAGTTCTTC. The V gene is TRBV5-1, the J gene TRBJ2-1, with 8 bases fitting TRBD2. The germline V gene has CDR1 SGHRS and CDR2 YFSETQ. The CDR3 is 15 amino acids. V was pared by 2 bases and J by 6 bases, with 7 bases of the junction left unmatched. Full variable domain (remainder filled in from reference TRBV5-1 and TRBJ2-1): KAGVTQTPRYLIKTRGQQVTLSCSPISGHRSVSWYQQTPGQGLQFLFEYFSETQRNKGNFPGRFSGRQFSNSRSEMNVSTLELGDSALYLCASSLRTSTGNEQFFGPGTRLTVL.

The gene calls are TRBV11-2 and TRBJ1-1; D might be TRBD1 (6 bases). In germline, CDR1 is SGHAT, CDR2 FQNNGV. Trimming took 7 bases from V and 6 from J, leaving 15 bases between them. The CDR3 is made up of 13 amino acids. The CDR3 spells CASKMTGAAEAFF. CDR3 nucleotide sequence: TGTGCCAGCAAGATGACAGGTGCCGCTGAAGCTTTCTTT.

This sequence joins TRBV6-5 and TRBJ2-7; no clear D. Germline V gene sequence: CDR1 MNHEY, CDR2 SVGAGI. Between the trimmed V and J ends, which lost 6 bases and 0 bases, there was a span of 15 bases. This CDR3 has 15 residues. For the CDR3, the DNA is TGTGCCAGCAGGGGATGGGCGGATTCCTCCTACGAGCAGTACTTC. Translated: CASRGWADSSYEQYF.

The gene calls are TRBV7-8 and TRBJ1-2; tentative D call: TRBD1 (6 bases). CDR1 and CDR2 from the germline V gene are SGHVS and FQNEAQ. The CDR3 consists of 15 residues. Deletions cut 5 bases from V and 4 bases from J, with 17 bases between. The CDR3 nucleotides are TGTGCCAGCAGCCAGCAGGGGTGGGGTAGCTATGGCTACACCTTC. This codes for CASSQQGWGSYGYTF.

The chain combines TRBV24-1 with TRBJ2-3, with D tentatively TRBD2 (6 bases). The ends were cut back, 5 bases at V and 5 bases at J, with 19 bases in the middle. This CDR3 contains 16 residues. The germline CDR1 and CDR2 sequences are KGHDR and SFDVKD. The CDR3 is CATSGPDRGKGDTQYF. The CDR3 DNA is TGTGCCACCAGTGGGCCCGACCGGGGGAAAGGAGATACGCAGTATTTT.

V usage is TRBV10-3 and J usage is TRBJ1-2, with no clear D. Trimming left V 3 bases short and J 4 bases short, with 15 bases between. This CDR3 has 15 residues. CDR1 is ENHRY and CDR2 is SYGVKD in the germline V gene. CDR3 nucleotide sequence: TGTGCCATCAGTGAAAGGGCAAGCCTCGGCTATGGCTACACCTTC. The encoded protein is CAISERASLGYGYTF.

J is TRBJ1-3 and V is TRBV6-5; no clear D. There are 15 residues in the CDR3. V shed 6 bases and J shed 8 bases, with 20 bases lying between them. Germline assignment: CDR1 MNHEY and CDR2 SVGAGI. Written as DNA, the CDR3 is TGTGCCAGCAGGCTACATCCCTCTATCGGCGACACCATATATTTT. Translated, it gives CASRLHPSIGDTIYF.

This chain connects TRBV11-3 to TRBJ2-5, with a possible D match to TRBD2 (5 bases). V lost 5 bases, J lost 2 bases, and 9 bases lay in between. The CDR3 is 13 amino acids. The V gene's germline CDR1 is SGHNT and CDR2 YENEEA. The DNA of the CDR3 is TGTGCCAGCAGCACTGGGGAGCAAGAGACCCAGTACTTC. Protein product: CASSTGEQETQYF.

The rearrangement links TRBV5-1 to TRBJ2-7; a possible D gene is TRBD1 (6 bases). The CDR3 consists of 16 residues. V was trimmed by 0 bases and J by 0 bases, leaving 13 bases between them. The germline V gene encodes CDR1 SGHRS and CDR2 YFSETQ. In DNA form, the CDR3 reads TGCGCCAGCAGCTTGGATGGCAGGGGTGTCTCCTACGAGCAGTACTTC. This codes for CASSLDGRGVSYEQYF.

This clone was observed once. V usage is TRBV6-5 and J usage is TRBJ1-2; TRBD1 is a possible D gene (5 bases). There are 14 residues in the CDR3. The ends were cut back, 7 bases at V and 6 bases at J, with 18 bases in the middle. Germline V CDR1 and CDR2: MNHEY, SVGAGI. DNA of the CDR3: TGTGCCAGCACCCGAGCCGGGGGTCGAGATGGCTACACCTTC. Translation: CASTRAGGRDGYTF.